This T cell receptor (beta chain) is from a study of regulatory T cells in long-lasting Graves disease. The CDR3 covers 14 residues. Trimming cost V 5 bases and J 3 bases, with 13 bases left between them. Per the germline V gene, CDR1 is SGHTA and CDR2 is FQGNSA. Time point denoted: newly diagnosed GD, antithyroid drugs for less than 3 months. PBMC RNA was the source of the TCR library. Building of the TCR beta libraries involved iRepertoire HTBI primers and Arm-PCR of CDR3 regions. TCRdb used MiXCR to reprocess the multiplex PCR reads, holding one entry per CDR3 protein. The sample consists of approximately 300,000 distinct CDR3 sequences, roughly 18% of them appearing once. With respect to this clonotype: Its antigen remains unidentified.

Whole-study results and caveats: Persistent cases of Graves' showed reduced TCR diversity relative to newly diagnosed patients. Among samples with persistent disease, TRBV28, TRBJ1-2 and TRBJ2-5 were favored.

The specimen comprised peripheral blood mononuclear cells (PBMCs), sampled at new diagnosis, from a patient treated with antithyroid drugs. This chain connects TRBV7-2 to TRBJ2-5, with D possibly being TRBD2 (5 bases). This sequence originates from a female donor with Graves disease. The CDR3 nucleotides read TGTGCCAGCAGCGCCCTCGGGATAAAAGAGACCCAGTACTTC. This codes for CASSALGIKETQYF.